These 17 T cell receptor beta chains were sequenced from one sample in a study of T cell repertoires in cytomegalovirus infection (dated by TCRdb to the late 2010s). TCRdb lists the instrument as Illumina HiSeq 1500. TCRdb cleaned the public reads at Q25 with fastp, built clones with MiXCR and kept in-frame beta chains. All rows with the same CDR3 protein become a single entry with the most common DNA and genes. This sample comprises about 130,000 distinct CDR3 sequences, more than 7% of them detected only once. The ten largest clones represent around 10% of the sample. The sequencing input was PBMCs. The receptors stem from a human donor in good health (CMV status not recorded). Some clones in this sample may be carry-over from other donors' samples.

The table lists this clonotype with many counts. This CDR3 reads CSARKAGGLAGELFF. In DNA form, the CDR3 reads TGCAGTGCTAGAAAAGCGGGGGGGCTCGCCGGGGAGCTGTTTTTT. V is TRBV20-1 and J is TRBJ2-2, with 10 bases that match TRBD2. The CDR3 totals 15 residues. Germline V CDR1 and CDR2: DFQATT, SNEGSKA (reference sequence). V was clipped by 2 bases and J by 6 bases; unmatched bases: 6.

This sequence joins TRBV5-1 and TRBJ2-7; TRBD1 matches at 8 bases. Looked up from germline, CDR1 is SGHRS and CDR2 is YFSETQ. CDR3 length: 14 residues. Germline trimming cut 3 bases from V and 5 bases from J; bases unmatched to any gene: 7. CDR3 residues: CASSSLDRDHEQYF. In DNA, the CDR3 is TGCGCCAGCAGCTCCTTGGACAGGGACCACGAGCAGTACTTC.

DNA of the CDR3: TGTGCCAGCAGTGACTCTCTGACGGCTACCTACAATGAGCAGTTCTTC. It encodes CASSDSLTATYNEQFF. V usage is TRBV6-4 and J usage is TRBJ2-1; D unresolved. CDR3 size: 16 residues. The V gene's germline CDR1 is MRHNA and CDR2 SNTAGT. V gave up 0 bases and J gave up 2 bases, with 11 bases separating them.

This clonotype was seen many times. CDR3 nucleotide sequence: TGTGCCAGCAGTTTACCGCAGCCTAATGAAAAACTGTTTTTT. It is translated as CASSLPQPNEKLFF. J is TRBJ1-4 and V is TRBV28, with unresolved D. V was trimmed by 2 bases and J by 3 bases, leaving 7 bases between them. The CDR3 extends over 14 amino acids. Per germline, CDR1 MDHEN and CDR2 SYDVKM.

The table lists this clonotype with many counts. V is TRBV28 and J is TRBJ1-5; 9 nucleotides line up with TRBD1. V trimming: 5 bases; J trimming: 13 bases; junction bases outside the gene matches: 6. This CDR3 region has 12 residues. Germline-derived CDR1 and CDR2 are MDHEN and SYDVKM. CDR3 coding DNA: TGTGCCAGCAGTATGGGACAGGGTGTTCAGCATTTT. Translation: CASSMGQGVQHF.

This clonotype has a handful of counts. J is TRBJ1-6 and V is TRBV5-1; unclear D gene. CDR1 and CDR2 (germline): SGHRS, YFSETQ. This CDR3 has 14 residues. V was shortened by 1 base and J by 7 bases, with 9 bases between the two germline ends. This chain's CDR3 is CASSLPGNNSPLHF. The CDR3 coding sequence is TGCGCCAGCAGCTTGCCTGGGAACAATTCACCCCTCCACTTT.

The genes are TRBV20-1 and TRBJ1-1; D not certain. The V gene's germline CDR1 is DFQATT and CDR2 SNEGSKA (reference sequence). The CDR3 contains 9 residues. Trimming took off 0 bases at V and 7 bases at J, with 0 bases between the two ends. CDR3 in DNA: TGCAGTGCTAGAGATGAAGCTTTCTTT. It translates to CSARDEAFF.

This clonotype showed up many times. The genes are TRBV15 and TRBJ1-2, with D unclear. The V end was cut by 1 base, the J end by 3 bases, with 15 bases between. CDR1 and CDR2 from the germline V gene are LNHNV and YYDKDF (reference sequence). CDR3 length: 16 residues. Here the CDR3 reads CATSRGYQAEDYGYTF. The CDR3 DNA sequence: TGTGCCACCAGCAGAGGATATCAGGCAGAGGACTATGGCTACACCTTC.

There are many counts of this clonotype. V usage is TRBV12-5 and J usage is TRBJ1-2, with a possible D match to TRBD1 (5 bases). The germline V gene has CDR1 LGHNT and CDR2 FRNRAP. Trimming took 3 bases from V and 6 from J, leaving 23 bases between them. This CDR3 has 17 amino acids. In DNA form, the CDR3 reads TGTGCTAGTGGTTTAGCGGGACCGCTAGGCTCTAAGAATGGCTACACCTTC. It specifies CASGLAGPLGSKNGYTF.

At least ten counts were recorded for this clonotype. The genes are TRBV7-2 and TRBJ1-3, with TRBD1 matching over 8 bases. Germline V gene data show CDR1 as SGHTA and CDR2 as FQGNSA. V was clipped by 4 bases and J by 3 bases; unmatched bases: 5. The CDR3 runs to 15 residues. The CDR3: CASSSDRGGGNTIYF. DNA for the CDR3: TGTGCCAGCAGCTCCGACAGGGGAGGTGGAAACACCATATATTTT.

This chain connects TRBV10-3 to TRBJ2-3, with TRBD2 identical over 9 bases. V shed 10 bases, J shed 6 bases, and the junction held 8 bases outside the gene matches. The V gene's germline CDR1 is ENHRY and CDR2 SYGVKD. There are 13 residues in the CDR3. The CDR3 sequence is CATEAGGMDTQYF. CDR3 DNA: TGTGCCACAGAAGCGGGGGGCATGGATACGCAGTATTTT.

The rearrangement joins TRBV3-1 to TRBJ1-1; D uncertain. CDR1 and CDR2 (germline): LGHDT, YNNKEL (reference sequence). This CDR3 has 13 residues. The V end was cut by 1 base, the J end by 1 base, with 4 bases between. The CDR3 reads CASSQVPNTEAFF. DNA of the CDR3: TGTGCCAGCAGCCAAGTTCCGAACACTGAAGCTTTCTTT. Combining the CDR3 with reference TRBV3-1 and TRBJ1-1 gives the whole variable domain DTAVSQTPKYLVTQMGNDKSIKCEQNLGHDTMYWYKQDSKKFLKIMFSYNNKELIINETVPNRFSPKSPDKAHLNLHINSLELGDSAVYFCASSQVPNTEAFFGQGTRLTVV.

The rearrangement joins TRBV20-1 to TRBJ1-2; D perhaps matches TRBD1 (6 bases). The CDR3 has 14 amino acids. The germline V gene encodes CDR1 DFQATT and CDR2 SNEGSKA (reference sequence). Trimming cost V 0 bases and J 4 bases, with 12 bases left between them. CDR3 amino acids: CSARDLRGPYGYTF. The CDR3 region has the DNA TGCAGTGCTAGAGATTTACGGGGGCCCTATGGCTACACCTTC.

In this sample, this clonotype turned up many times. V is TRBV15 and J is TRBJ2-7; TRBD1 aligns across 7 bases. The CDR3 is 16 residues long. Per germline, CDR1 LNHNV and CDR2 YYDKDF (reference sequence). J lost 1 base, V lost 0 bases, and 6 bases had no gene match. In DNA form, the CDR3 reads TGTGCCACCAGCAGAGAGGTGCCGGGACAGTCCTACGAGCAGTACTTC. Its protein product is CATSREVPGQSYEQYF.

The V and J genes are TRBV7-3 and TRBJ2-7, with D perhaps matching TRBD1 (6 bases). CDR1 and CDR2 (germline): SGHTA, FQGTGA. The CDR3 is made up of 13 amino acids. The ends were cut back, 3 bases at V and 8 bases at J, with 14 bases in the middle. DNA for the CDR3: TGTGCCAGCAGCTTCGGGCAGGGGTACAAGCAGTACTTC. It is translated as CASSFGQGYKQYF.

In its sample, this clonotype was seen many times. This sequence joins TRBV7-2 and TRBJ2-5, with 8 bases aligning to TRBD1. J gave up 5 bases and V 0 bases, and 8 bases lay outside the gene matches. Germline V lookup: CDR1 SGHTA, CDR2 FQGNSA. This CDR3 region has 16 residues. CDR3 sequence: CASSLAPRGPSETQYF. The CDR3 region has the DNA TGTGCCAGCAGCTTAGCGCCCAGGGGGCCCTCGGAGACCCAGTACTTC.

This clonotype was counted a few times. V is TRBV20-1 and J is TRBJ1-1; D not certain. This CDR3 region has 12 residues. V was cut by 3 bases and J by 1 base, with 6 bases left in between. Germline V lookup: CDR1 DFQATT, CDR2 SNEGSKA (reference sequence). CDR3 sequence: CSASSENTEAFF. Written as DNA, the CDR3 is TGCAGTGCTAGCTCTGAGAACACTGAAGCTTTCTTT.